Below, 21 T cell receptor beta chains from the same sample are listed, as sequenced in a study of blood T cells in healthy people across ages. Using a J-beta primer mix together with a sample-barcoded 5' primer, a second PCR was run for roughly 6 to 12 cycles. Using its own MiXCR run on the 5' RACE reads, TCRdb lists one record per CDR3 protein. The top ten hold around 12% of the sample, which has about 1.1 million distinct CDR3 sequences, roughly two fifths seen once. Sequenced sample: blood. The source is a man aged 18 to 30 in good health.

The gene calls are TRBV29-1 and TRBJ2-1; no clear D gene. The CDR3 covers 11 residues. Trimming removed 5 bases from V and 10 bases from J, with 12 bases in between. Per germline, CDR1 SQVTM and CDR2 ANQGSEA. The CDR3 sequence: CSVSPSSEQFF. The CDR3 region has the DNA TGCAGCGTTTCCCCTTCCAGCGAGCAGTTCTTC.

This clonotype was detected only once. V usage is TRBV5-1 and J usage is TRBJ2-1; perhaps TRBD1 as D (5 bases). V lost 6 bases and J lost 5, with 18 bases in between. Per the germline V gene, CDR1 is SGHRS and CDR2 is YFSETQ. The CDR3 totals 15 residues. The CDR3 loop reads CASTLGAELNNEQFF. The CDR3 nucleotides read TGCGCCAGCACCCTAGGGGCGGAGCTCAACAATGAGCAGTTCTTC.

V gene TRBV6-5 combines with J gene TRBJ2-3; D gene unclear. Germline V gene lookup returns CDR1 MNHEY and CDR2 SVGAGI. CDR3 length equals 15 residues. V was shortened by 2 bases and J by 2 bases, with 11 bases between the two germline ends. CDR3 in amino acids: CASSYGVLSTDTQYF. The CDR3 bases are TGTGCCAGCAGTTACGGTGTTTTATCCACAGATACGCAGTATTTT.

The genes are TRBV20-1 and TRBJ2-1, with 8 bases identical to TRBD2. Germline loops: CDR1 DFQATT, CDR2 SNEGSKA (reference sequence). The CDR3 spans 16 residues. The V and J ends lost 4 bases and 5 bases, in that order; junction bases with no gene match: 13. For the CDR3, the DNA is TGCAGTGCTACGGTAGCGGGGACGTTTATTGACAATGAGCAGTTCTTC. Encoded protein: CSATVAGTFIDNEQFF.

The J gene is TRBJ1-2, the V gene TRBV7-9; tentatively, D is TRBD1 (5 bases). The CDR3 runs to 16 residues. CDR1 is SEHNR and CDR2 is FQNEAQ in the germline V gene (reference sequence). Trimming pared 0 bases from V and 6 bases from J, leaving 17 bases between. CDR3 coding DNA: TGTGCCAGCAGCTTAGCCCACAGGCAGGGACTCGATGGCTACACCTTC. Translation: CASSLAHRQGLDGYTF.

The chain combines TRBV18 with TRBJ2-7; D is uncertain. This CDR3 is 14 amino acids long. Trimming left V 5 bases short and J 0 bases short, with 11 bases between. Per the germline V gene, CDR1 is KGHSH and CDR2 is LQKENI. CDR3 region: CASSLNLSSYEQYF. The CDR3 DNA reads TGTGCCAGCTCATTAAACCTGAGCTCCTACGAGCAGTACTTC.

The table lists this clonotype with a few counts. The V call is TRBV13, the J call TRBJ2-3; D call uncertain. Between the trimmed V and J ends, which lost 4 bases and 2 bases, there was a span of 13 bases. This CDR3 is 15 amino acids long. Looked up from germline, CDR1 is PRHDT and CDR2 is FYEKMQ (reference sequence). Written as DNA, the CDR3 is TGTGCCAGCAGCTCCCCCCTCAGGCTCACAGATACGCAGTATTTT. Residues: CASSSPLRLTDTQYF.

The chain combines TRBV12-3 or TRBV12-4 with TRBJ2-2; a possible D gene is TRBD2 (6 bases). V lost 5 bases to trimming and J lost 2 bases, with 18 bases between them. The length of the CDR3 is 17 residues. CDR3 loop: CASSAYPGEKNTGELFF. DNA of the CDR3: TGTGCCAGCAGTGCTTACCCGGGGGAGAAAAACACCGGGGAGCTGTTTTTT.

The chain links TRBV4-1 to TRBJ2-2; D unresolved. The V end was cut by 3 bases, the J end by 3 bases, with 8 bases between. Germline V lookup: CDR1 MGHRA, CDR2 YSYEKL. This CDR3 region has 14 residues. CDR3 residues: CASSHNADTGELFF. Here the CDR3 DNA reads TGCGCCAGCAGCCATAATGCGGACACCGGGGAGCTGTTTTTT.

This clonotype was seen a handful of times. The chain links TRBV7-2 to TRBJ1-3; no reliable D call. CDR3 length: 15 residues. Trimming cost V 1 base and J 0 bases, with 7 bases left between them. Per germline, CDR1 SGHTA and CDR2 FQGNSA. CDR3 in amino acids: CASSLEGLSGNTIYF. CDR3 DNA: TGTGCCAGCAGCTTAGAAGGGCTCTCTGGAAACACCATATATTTT.

This clonotype was recorded a few times. The chain uses TRBV12-3 or TRBV12-4 and TRBJ1-6; D call uncertain. This CDR3 spans 13 amino acids. Trimming removed 3 bases at V and 5 bases at J, with 5 bases between. CDR3 loop: CASSFRDNSPLHF. For the CDR3, the DNA is TGTGCCAGCAGTTTCCGGGATAATTCACCCCTCCACTTT.

The chain combines TRBV5-1 with TRBJ1-1; 7 nucleotides match TRBD1. CDR1 is SGHRS, CDR2 YFSETQ, per germline. Losses at the gene ends were 4 bases for V and 0 bases for J; bases not matched to a gene: 12. This CDR3 contains 17 residues. This CDR3 reads CASSPYSNTGVNTEAFF. Written as DNA, the CDR3 is TGCGCCAGCAGCCCCTATAGTAATACAGGGGTGAACACTGAAGCTTTCTTT.

V usage is TRBV20-1 and J usage is TRBJ1-6; 9 nucleotides align to TRBD1. This CDR3 comprises 15 residues. The germline gives CDR1 DFQATT, CDR2 SNEGSKA (reference sequence). Germline trimming cut 3 bases from V and 8 bases from J; bases unmatched to any gene: 8. Written as DNA, the CDR3 is TGCAGTGCTAGGGAGGACAGGGGAATTGATTCACCCCTCCACTTT. As protein: CSAREDRGIDSPLHF.

The chain links TRBV7-2 to TRBJ1-4; D not certain. The CDR3 has 13 amino acids. V shed 2 bases and J shed 10 bases, with 11 bases lying between them. The germline gives CDR1 SGHTA, CDR2 FQGNSA. For the CDR3, the DNA is TGTGCCAGCAGCTTAAGGCAGGATGGAAAACTGTTTTTT. Encoded protein: CASSLRQDGKLFF.

There are a few counts of this clonotype. The CDR3 reads CASRATGGGYGYTF. CDR3 coding DNA: TGTGCCAGCAGGGCCACAGGGGGCGGGTATGGCTACACCTTC. V gene TRBV27 combines with J gene TRBJ1-2; 9 bases fit TRBD1. CDR3 size: 14 residues. With V trimmed by 6 bases and J by 5 bases, 7 bases remained unmatched. Per germline, CDR1 MNHEY and CDR2 SMNVEV (reference sequence).

J is TRBJ1-1 and V is TRBV27; weak D call: TRBD1 (5 bases). The V end was cut by 5 bases, the J end by 7 bases, with 17 bases between. The CDR3 has 14 amino acids. Looked up from germline, CDR1 is MNHEY and CDR2 is SMNVEV (reference sequence). The CDR3 region is CASSVGVEASEAFF. Here the CDR3 DNA reads TGTGCCAGCAGTGTGGGGGTTGAGGCTAGTGAAGCTTTCTTT.

The chain carries TRBV9 and TRBJ1-2; D possibly corresponds to TRBD1 (6 bases). From germline, CDR1 is SGDLS and CDR2 YYNGEE. The CDR3 extends over 15 amino acids. V lost 3 bases and J 2 bases, leaving 14 bases between the germline ends. The DNA for the CDR3 is TGTGCCAGCAGCGCGACCTGGACAGCCAACTATGGCTACACCTTC. Translation: CASSATWTANYGYTF.

This sequence joins TRBV2 and TRBJ2-5; 8 bases are shared with TRBD1. The end of the DNA aligns better with TRBJ2-7, so the J call may be wrong. CDR3 length: 17 residues. Germline V gene sequence: CDR1 SNHLY, CDR2 FYNNEI. The CDR3 coding sequence is TGTGCCAGCAGTGAAACCCTAGGGACAGGTACTACCTACGAGCAGTACTTC. Residues: CASSETLGTGTTYEQYF.

This chain joins TRBV6-2 or TRBV6-3 and TRBJ2-1, with a weak D call TRBD2 (5 bases). With the DNA end fitting TRBJ2-7 better, the J assignment may be wrong. CDR3 length equals 14 residues. Germline V gives CDR1 MNHEY, CDR2 SVGEGT. In DNA form, the CDR3 reads TGTGCCACCGGGATGCCGCGGCATAACAATGAGCAGTACTTC. Its translation: CATGMPRHNNEQYF.

This clonotype was observed a few times. This rearrangement joins TRBV4-3 to TRBJ1-2; 8 bases match TRBD1. V lost 0 bases to trimming and J lost 8 bases; unmatched junction nucleotides: 8. Germline-derived CDR1 and CDR2 are LGHNA and YSLEER. CDR3 length: 15 amino acids. In DNA form, the CDR3 reads TGCGCCAGCAGCCAAGATGGTCAGGGGGCGGAGGGCTACACCTTC. This gives the protein CASSQDGQGAEGYTF.

The J gene is TRBJ2-3, the V gene TRBV4-2; tentatively, D is TRBD1 (5 bases). In germline, CDR1 is LGHNA, CDR2 YNFKEQ. The CDR3 has 15 residues. With 1 base removed from V and 2 bases from J, the gap between germline ends came to 10 bases. The CDR3 here is CASSQVDRSTDTQYF. DNA of the CDR3: TGTGCCAGCAGCCAAGTCGACAGATCCACAGATACGCAGTATTTT.